This entry concerns a single T cell receptor (beta chain). Participants came from roughly 23 US areas, aged roughly 18 to 95 years. The entry originates in a study of blood T cell repertoires in COVID-19. On the study more broadly: Italy, Spain and the United States were the sources of the convalescent and acute COVID-19 samples.

The CDR3 consists of 13 residues. Germline assignment: CDR1 SNHLY and CDR2 FYNNEI. Germline trimming cut 7 bases from V and 3 bases from J; bases unmatched to any gene: 3. TCRdb's copy holds only in-frame clones and misses some; the assay was immunoSEQ multiplex PCR. The table has some 510,000 clones, roughly 90% seen once. This receptor was identified in a woman in her forties who had recovered from COVID-19. J is TRBJ2-7 and V is TRBV2; 10 positions match TRBD2. Sequenced sample: PBMCs or T cells enriched from blood (not recorded which). CDR3 nucleotide sequence: TGTGCCAGCAAAAAGCGGGAGGGCTACGAGCAGTACTTC. This encodes CASKKREGYEQYF.